This T cell receptor beta chain is drawn from a study of shared clonotypes between healthy human individuals. Study outcomes and limitations: The generation probabilities recorded for non-shared clonotypes fell below those of clonotypes shared by all four donors.

About this clone itself: The antigen remains unidentified.

Donors comprised healthy HIV-negative adults lacking recent acute infections or vaccinations. Negatively enriched CD4+ T cells were divided by CD45RA into naive and memory. Profiled with immunoSEQ multiplex PCR; TCRdb holds only in-frame clones, not every one. This table holds about 1.5 million clones, 98% found once. Sequenced material: naive CD4+ T cells sorted from blood. Subset: CD45RA+ positively selected. The receptor was derived from a man in his thirties or forties in good health.

The CDR3 is CASRPGQLGETQYF. CDR3 DNA: TGTGCCAGCAGACCCGGACAGTTGGGGGAGACCCAGTACTTC. The chain employs TRBV6-6 and TRBJ2-5, with D perhaps matching TRBD1 (6 bases). CDR1 and CDR2 from the germline V gene are MNHNY and SVGAGI (reference sequence). Trimming took 6 bases from V and 5 from J, leaving 16 bases between them. This CDR3 is built from 14 residues.